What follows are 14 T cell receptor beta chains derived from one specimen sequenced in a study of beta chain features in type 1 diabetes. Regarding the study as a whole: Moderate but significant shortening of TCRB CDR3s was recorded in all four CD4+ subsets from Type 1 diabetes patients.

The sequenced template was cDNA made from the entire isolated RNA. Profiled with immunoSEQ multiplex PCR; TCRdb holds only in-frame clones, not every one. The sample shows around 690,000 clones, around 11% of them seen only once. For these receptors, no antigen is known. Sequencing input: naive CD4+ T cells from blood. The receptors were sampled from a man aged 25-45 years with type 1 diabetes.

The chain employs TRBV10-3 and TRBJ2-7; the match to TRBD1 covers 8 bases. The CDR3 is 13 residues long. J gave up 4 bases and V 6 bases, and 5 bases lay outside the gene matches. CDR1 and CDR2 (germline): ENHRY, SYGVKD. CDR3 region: CAIRGTGGYEQYF. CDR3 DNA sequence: TGTGCCATCAGAGGAACAGGGGGATACGAGCAGTACTTC.

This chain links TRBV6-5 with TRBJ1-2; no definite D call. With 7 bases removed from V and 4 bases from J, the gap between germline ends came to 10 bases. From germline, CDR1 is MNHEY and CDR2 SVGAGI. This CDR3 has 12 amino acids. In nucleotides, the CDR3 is TGTGCCAGCAATACAAAGGGCTATGGCTACACCTTC. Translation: CASNTKGYGYTF.

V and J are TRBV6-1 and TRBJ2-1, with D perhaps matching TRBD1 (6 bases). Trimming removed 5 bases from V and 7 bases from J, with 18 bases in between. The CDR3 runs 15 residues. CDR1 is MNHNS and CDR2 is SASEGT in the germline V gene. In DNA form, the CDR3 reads TGTGCCAGCAGTCGAGGGGGAGTGGGAAGTAATGAGCAGTTCTTC. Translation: CASSRGGVGSNEQFF.

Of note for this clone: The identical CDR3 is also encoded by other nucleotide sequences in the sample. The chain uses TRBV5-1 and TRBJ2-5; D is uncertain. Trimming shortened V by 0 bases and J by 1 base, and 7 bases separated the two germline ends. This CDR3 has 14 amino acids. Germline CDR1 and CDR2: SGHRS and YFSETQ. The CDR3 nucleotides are TGCGCCAGCAGCTTGGAACAGACCCAAGAGACCCAGTACTTC. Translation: CASSLEQTQETQYF.

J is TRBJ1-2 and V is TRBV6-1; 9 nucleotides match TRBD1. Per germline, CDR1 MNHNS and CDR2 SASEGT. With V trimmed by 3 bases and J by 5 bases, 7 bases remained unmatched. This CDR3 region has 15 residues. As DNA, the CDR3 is TGTGCCAGCAGTGATTGGACAGGGGTAGGATATGGCTACACCTTC. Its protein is CASSDWTGVGYGYTF.

CDR3 sequence: CASSRQGVGNEQFF. The CDR3 nucleotides are TGCGCCAGCAGCCGACAGGGAGTTGGGAATGAGCAGTTCTTC. The V gene is TRBV5-1, the J gene TRBJ2-1, with 7 bases identical to TRBD1. This CDR3 is 14 amino acids long. Germline loops: CDR1 SGHRS, CDR2 YFSETQ. V was clipped by 4 bases and J by 7 bases; unmatched bases: 8. Together with reference TRBV5-1 and TRBJ2-1, the CDR3 gives the full variable domain: KAGVTQTPRYLIKTRGQQVTLSCSPISGHRSVSWYQQTPGQGLQFLFEYFSETQRNKGNFPGRFSGRQFSNSRSEMNVSTLELGDSALYLCASSRQGVGNEQFFGPGTRLTVL.

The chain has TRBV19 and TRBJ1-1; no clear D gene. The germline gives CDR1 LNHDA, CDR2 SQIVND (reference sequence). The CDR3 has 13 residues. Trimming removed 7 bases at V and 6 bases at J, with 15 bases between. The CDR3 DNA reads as TGTGCCAGTACCCCCTATCGAGGGTCTGAAGCTTTCTTT. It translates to CASTPYRGSEAFF.

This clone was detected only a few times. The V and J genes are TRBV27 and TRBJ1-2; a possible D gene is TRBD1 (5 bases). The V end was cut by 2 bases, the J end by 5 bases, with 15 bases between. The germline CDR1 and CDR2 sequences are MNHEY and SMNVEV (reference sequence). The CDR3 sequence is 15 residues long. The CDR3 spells CASSLIGDSGYGYTF. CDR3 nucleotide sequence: TGTGCCAGCAGTTTAATCGGAGACAGCGGTTATGGCTACACCTTC.

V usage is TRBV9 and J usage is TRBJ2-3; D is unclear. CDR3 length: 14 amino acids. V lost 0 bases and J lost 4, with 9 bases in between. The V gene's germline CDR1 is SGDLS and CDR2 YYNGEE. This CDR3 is CASSVAWAADTQYF. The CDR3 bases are TGTGCCAGCAGCGTAGCTTGGGCCGCAGATACGCAGTATTTT.

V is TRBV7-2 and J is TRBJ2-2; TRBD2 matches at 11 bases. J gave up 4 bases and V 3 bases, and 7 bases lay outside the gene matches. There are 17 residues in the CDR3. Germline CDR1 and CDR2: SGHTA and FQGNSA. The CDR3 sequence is CASSFSGTSGSTGELFF. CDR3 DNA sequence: TGTGCCAGCAGCTTCTCCGGGACTAGCGGAAGCACCGGGGAGCTGTTTTTT.

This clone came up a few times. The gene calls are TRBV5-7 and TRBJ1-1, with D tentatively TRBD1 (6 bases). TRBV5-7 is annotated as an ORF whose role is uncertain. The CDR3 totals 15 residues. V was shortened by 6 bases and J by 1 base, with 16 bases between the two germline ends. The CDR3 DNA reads TGTGCCAGCATCCCCGAGGGGGGGAAGAACACTGAAGCTTTCTTT. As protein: CASIPEGGKNTEAFF.

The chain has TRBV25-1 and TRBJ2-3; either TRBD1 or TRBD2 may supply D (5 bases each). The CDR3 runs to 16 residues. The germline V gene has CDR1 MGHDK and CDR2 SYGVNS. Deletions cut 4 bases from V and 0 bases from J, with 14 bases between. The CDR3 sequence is CASSGGYTSSTDTQYF. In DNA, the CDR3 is TGTGCCAGCAGTGGGGGGTATACTTCTAGCACAGATACGCAGTATTTT.

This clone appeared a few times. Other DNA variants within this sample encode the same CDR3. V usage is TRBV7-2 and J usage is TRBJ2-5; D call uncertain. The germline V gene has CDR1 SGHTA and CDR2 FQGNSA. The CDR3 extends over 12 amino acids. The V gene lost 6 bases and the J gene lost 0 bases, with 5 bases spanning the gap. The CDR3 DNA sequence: TGTGCCAGCAGTTTCTACCAAGAGACCCAGTACTTC. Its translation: CASSFYQETQYF.

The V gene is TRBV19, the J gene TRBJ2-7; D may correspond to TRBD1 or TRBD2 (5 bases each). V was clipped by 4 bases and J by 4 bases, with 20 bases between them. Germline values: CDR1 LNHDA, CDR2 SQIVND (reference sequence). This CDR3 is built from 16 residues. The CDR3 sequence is CASSKSGTRADYEQYF. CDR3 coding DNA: TGTGCCAGTAGTAAATCTGGGACCCGCGCTGATTACGAGCAGTACTTC.